A selection of T cell receptor beta chains follows, all from one sample in a study of Graves' ophthalmopathy and Graves' hyperthyroidism. TCRdb reanalysed the multiplex PCR reads using MiXCR and keeps one entry per CDR3 protein. Of 450,000 or so distinct CDR3 sequences in the sample, under 15% were seen once. Sequences were obtained from blood. The receptors derive from a woman aged 30 to 39 with Graves' ophthalmopathy. The CDR3 runs from the conserved cysteine through the conserved F or W. D genes are given only for firm matches. Only some rows state a clone size, as once, few, many or a class for expanded clones.

abundance	j_gene	v_gene	d_gene	CDR3aa	CDR3nt
many	TRBJ1-1	TRBV4-2	TRBD1	CASSQGDRGGGTEAFF	TGTGCCAGCAGCCAGGGTGACAGGGGAGGAGGGACTGAAGCTTTCTTT
many	TRBJ2-7	TRBV29-1	.	CSASGPYTYEQYF	TGCAGCGCTTCAGGCCCCTATACCTACGAGCAGTACTTC
many	TRBJ1-1	TRBV5-1	.	CASSLHRTVNTEAFF	TGCGCCAGCAGCTTACACAGAACAGTGAACACTGAAGCTTTCTTT
.	TRBJ1-3	TRBV4-1	.	CASSQGRISGNTIYF	TGCGCCAGCAGCCAAGGTCGGATCTCTGGAAACACCATATATTTT
many	TRBJ2-2	TRBV5-6	.	CASSSGLNTGELFF	TGTGCCAGCAGCTCCGGACTGAACACCGGGGAGCTGTTTTTT
many	TRBJ2-2	TRBV30	TRBD1	CAWSVPGQGSGELFF	TGTGCCTGGAGTGTTCCCGGACAGGGGTCCGGGGAGCTGTTTTTT
many	TRBJ2-7	TRBV5-4	.	CASSLVPGTDGATYEQYF	TGTGCCAGCAGCTTGGTCCCCGGAACAGATGGGGCGACCTACGAGCAGTACTTC
many	TRBJ2-5	TRBV7-8	.	CASRPRRVGQETQYF	TGTGCCAGCCGGCCCCGCAGGGTGGGACAAGAGACCCAGTACTTC
many	TRBJ1-2	TRBV28	TRBD1	CASSLLARVTGHHGYTF	TGTGCCAGCAGTTTGCTGGCTCGCGTGACAGGGCACCATGGCTACACCTTC
.	TRBJ2-5	TRBV15	TRBD2	CATSDQAGGYQETQYF	TGTGCCACCAGCGACCAAGCGGGGGGGTACCAAGAGACCCAGTACTTC
many	TRBJ2-2	TRBV28	.	CASNFGTGELFF	TGTGCCAGCAATTTCGGCACCGGGGAGCTGTTTTTT
many	TRBJ2-7	TRBV7-9	TRBD1	CASSTTGAGSYEQYF	TGTGCCAGCAGCACGACAGGGGCTGGGTCCTACGAGCAGTACTTC
many	TRBJ1-2	TRBV18	TRBD1	CASSRSPGTGGYGYTF	TGTGCCAGCTCACGAAGTCCCGGGACAGGGGGCTATGGCTACACCTTC
many	TRBJ2-7	TRBV4-1	TRBD1	CASSQPGQWAYEQYF	TGCGCCAGCAGCCAACCGGGACAGTGGGCCTACGAGCAGTACTTC
many	TRBJ2-2	TRBV27	.	CASSLLRGRYGELFF	TGTGCCAGCAGTTTATTGCGGGGGCGTTACGGGGAGCTGTTTTTT
many	TRBJ2-2	TRBV6-5	.	CASSYAGRYTGELFF	TGTGCCAGCAGTTACGCGGGCCGGTACACCGGGGAGCTGTTTTTT
many	TRBJ2-4	TRBV5-1	.	CASSLLAGTKNIQYF	TGCGCCAGCAGCTTGCTAGCAGGAACCAAAAACATTCAGTACTTC
.	TRBJ1-2	TRBV5-1	.	CASSVAGREYGYTF	TGCGCCAGCAGCGTAGCCGGCAGGGAGTATGGCTACACCTTC
many	TRBJ2-5	TRBV20-1	TRBD2	CSASGGEETQYF	TGCAGTGCTAGCGGGGGGGAAGAGACCCAGTACTTC
many	TRBJ1-1	TRBV28	.	CASSLGGSLNTEAFF	TGTGCCAGCAGTTTAGGGGGCAGTTTGAACACTGAAGCTTTCTTT
many	TRBJ2-7	TRBV12-3/TRBV12-4	TRBD1	CASSRQGWTYEQYF	TGTGCCAGCAGTCGACAGGGTTGGACCTACGAGCAGTACTTC
many	TRBJ1-5	TRBV27	TRBD1	CASTDRVWGNQPQHF	TGTGCCAGCACCGACAGGGTATGGGGCAATCAGCCCCAGCATTTT
.	TRBJ1-1	TRBV11-1	TRBD1	CASSQLSGQMNTEAFF	TGTGCCAGCAGCCAACTATCGGGACAGATGAACACTGAAGCTTTCTTT
once	TRBJ1-1	TRBV6-1	TRBD1	CASQQGRTEAFF	TGTGCCAGCCAACAGGGGCGCACTGAAGCTTTCTTT
many	TRBJ2-7	TRBV28	TRBD1	CASSLFRTGVTSYEQYF	TGTGCCAGCAGTTTATTCAGGACAGGGGTTACCTCCTACGAGCAGTACTTC
many	TRBJ2-5	TRBV5-1	.	CASRSGGPETQYF	TGCGCCAGTCGTTCCGGGGGCCCAGAGACCCAGTACTTC